This TCR beta chain was found in a study of tissue T cells after allogeneic stem cell transplantation. Points from the study as a whole: Only a limited share of tissue TCRs appeared in blood or spleen. TCR repertoires tracked anatomic similarity, regardless of disease or transplant status.

This clone was detected only a few times. The antigen remains undetermined. Gene names are the mouse ones. The read ends 1 residue shy of where the CDR3 ends; the end is completed using the germline J gene. Other DNA sequences in the sample encode the same CDR3. The CDR3 runs to 14 residues. The germline V gene has CDR1 KGHPV and CDR2 FQNQEV (reference sequence). V lost 3 bases, J lost 3 bases, and 9 bases lay in between. Measured with immunoSEQ multiplex PCR; TCRdb has only the in-frame clones, and not every one. In the table there are 4,500 to 6,000 clones, under 50% of which are singletons. Time point in this sample: mouse harvest day 14 after allogeneic transplant. The graft held 10^6 splenic CD5+ T cells and 10^7 T-cell-depleted bone marrow cells. This mouse GVHD model was MHC-mismatched B6 to BALB/c, profiled day 7 or 14.

The sequenced sample consisted of gut tissue. The V and J genes are TRBV26 and TRBJ2-1; D is perhaps TRBD1 (6 bases). The sequence was collected from a female BALB/c mouse given C57BL/6 T cells with graft-versus-host disease after an allogeneic hematopoietic cell transplant. The sequenced CDR3 bases are TGTGCCAGCAGTCTCGGAGGGGGCTATGCTGAGCAGTTC. Its translation: CASSLGGGYAEQF. From start to end, the CDR3 is CASSLGGGYAEQFF.